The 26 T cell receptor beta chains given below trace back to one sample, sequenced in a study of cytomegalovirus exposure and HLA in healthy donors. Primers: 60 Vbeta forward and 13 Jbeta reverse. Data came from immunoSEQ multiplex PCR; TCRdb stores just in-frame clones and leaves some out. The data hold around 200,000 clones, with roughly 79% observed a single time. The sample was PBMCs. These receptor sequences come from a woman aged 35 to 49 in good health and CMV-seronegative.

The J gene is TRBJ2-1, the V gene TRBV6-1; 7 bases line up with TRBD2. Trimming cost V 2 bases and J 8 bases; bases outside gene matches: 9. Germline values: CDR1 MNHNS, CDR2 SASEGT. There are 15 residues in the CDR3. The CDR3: CASSELVGGIYEQFF. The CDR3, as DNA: TGTGCCAGCAGTGAATTGGTCGGGGGGATCTATGAGCAGTTCTTC.

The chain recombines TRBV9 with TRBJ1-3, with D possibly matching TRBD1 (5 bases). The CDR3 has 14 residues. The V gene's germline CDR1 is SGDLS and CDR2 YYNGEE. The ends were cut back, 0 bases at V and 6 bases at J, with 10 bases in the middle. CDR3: CASSVGGGANTIYF. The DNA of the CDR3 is TGTGCCAGCAGCGTAGGTGGAGGGGCAAACACCATATATTTT.

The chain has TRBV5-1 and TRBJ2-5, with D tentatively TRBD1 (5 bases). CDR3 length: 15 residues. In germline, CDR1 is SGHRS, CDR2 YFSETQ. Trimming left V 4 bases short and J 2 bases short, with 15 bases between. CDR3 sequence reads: CASSTGWGRQETQYF. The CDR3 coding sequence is TGCGCCAGCAGCACTGGTTGGGGCAGGCAAGAGACCCAGTACTTC.

DNA of the CDR3: TGTGCCAGCACCCACTCTGGAAACACCATATATTTT. Its protein is CASTHSGNTIYF. The V call is TRBV5-6, the J call TRBJ1-3; no clear D. CDR1 is SGHDT and CDR2 is YYEEEE in the germline V gene. The ends were cut back, 6 bases at V and 0 bases at J, with 4 bases in the middle. The CDR3 is made up of 12 amino acids.

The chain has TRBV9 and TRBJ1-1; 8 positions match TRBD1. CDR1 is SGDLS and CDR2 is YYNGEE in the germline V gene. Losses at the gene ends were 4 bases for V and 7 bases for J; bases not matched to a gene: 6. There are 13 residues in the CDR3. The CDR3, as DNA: TGTGCCAGCAGCCCCCGGACAGGGATTGAAGCTTTCTTT. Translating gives CASSPRTGIEAFF.

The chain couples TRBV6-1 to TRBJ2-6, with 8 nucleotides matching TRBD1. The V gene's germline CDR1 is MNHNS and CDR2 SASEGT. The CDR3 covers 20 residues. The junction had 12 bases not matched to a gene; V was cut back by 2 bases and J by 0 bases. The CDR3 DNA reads TGTGCCAGCAGTGAATGGCCGGGACAGGCGGCGATCTCTGGGGCCAACGTCCTGACTTTC. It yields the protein CASSEWPGQAAISGANVLTF.

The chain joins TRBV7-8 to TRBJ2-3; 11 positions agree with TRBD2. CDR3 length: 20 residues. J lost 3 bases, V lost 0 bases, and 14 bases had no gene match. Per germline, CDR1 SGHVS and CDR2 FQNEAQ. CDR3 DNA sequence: TGTGCCAGCAGCTTAGCGCTAGCGGGGGGCGCCCACGTCGGGACAGATACGCAGTATTTT. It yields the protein CASSLALAGGAHVGTDTQYF.

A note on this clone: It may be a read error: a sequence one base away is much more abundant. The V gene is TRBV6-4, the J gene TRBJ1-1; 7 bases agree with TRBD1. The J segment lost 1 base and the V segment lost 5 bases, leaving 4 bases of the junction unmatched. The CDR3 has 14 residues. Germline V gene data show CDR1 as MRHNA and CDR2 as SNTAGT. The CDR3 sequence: CASSPTGANTEAFF. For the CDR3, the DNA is TGTGCCAGCAGTCCTACAGGGGCGAACACTGAAGCTTTCTTT.

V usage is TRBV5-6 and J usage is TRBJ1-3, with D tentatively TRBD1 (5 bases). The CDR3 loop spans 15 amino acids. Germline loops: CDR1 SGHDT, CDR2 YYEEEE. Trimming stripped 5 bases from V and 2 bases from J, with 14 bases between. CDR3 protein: CASSYNQGPGNTIYF. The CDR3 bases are TGTGCCAGCAGTTACAATCAGGGTCCTGGAAACACCATATATTTT. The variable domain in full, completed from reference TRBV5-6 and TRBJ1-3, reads DAGVTQSPTHLIKTRGQQVTLRCSPKSGHDTVSWYQQALGQGPQFIFQYYEEEERQRGNFPDRFSGHQFPNYSSELNVNALLLGDSALYLCASSYNQGPGNTIYFGEGSWLTVV.

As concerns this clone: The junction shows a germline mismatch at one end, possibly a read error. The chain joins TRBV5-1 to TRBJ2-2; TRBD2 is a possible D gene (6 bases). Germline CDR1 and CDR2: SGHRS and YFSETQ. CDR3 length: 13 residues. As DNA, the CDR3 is TGCGCCAGCAGCTGGGCAGCGGGCGGGGAGCTGCTTTTT. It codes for CASSWAAGGELLF.

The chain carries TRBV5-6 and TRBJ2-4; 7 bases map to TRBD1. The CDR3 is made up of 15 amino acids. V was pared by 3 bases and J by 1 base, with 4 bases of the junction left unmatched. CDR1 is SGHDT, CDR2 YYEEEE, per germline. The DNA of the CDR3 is TGTGCCAGCAGCTCCTCACAGGGGGCCAAAAACATTCAGTACTTC. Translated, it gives CASSSSQGAKNIQYF.

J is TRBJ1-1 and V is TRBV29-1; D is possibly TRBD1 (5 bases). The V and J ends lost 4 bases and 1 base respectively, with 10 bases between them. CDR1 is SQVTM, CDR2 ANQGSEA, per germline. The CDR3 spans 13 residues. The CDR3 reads CSVVGGGNTEAFF. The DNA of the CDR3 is TGCAGCGTTGTGGGCGGGGGGAACACTGAAGCTTTCTTT.

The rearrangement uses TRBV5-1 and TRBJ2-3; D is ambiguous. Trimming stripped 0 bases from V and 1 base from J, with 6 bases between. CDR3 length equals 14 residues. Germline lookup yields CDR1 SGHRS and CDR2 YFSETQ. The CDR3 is CASSLGGGTDTQYF. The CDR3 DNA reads TGCGCCAGCAGCTTGGGTGGAGGCACAGATACGCAGTATTTT.

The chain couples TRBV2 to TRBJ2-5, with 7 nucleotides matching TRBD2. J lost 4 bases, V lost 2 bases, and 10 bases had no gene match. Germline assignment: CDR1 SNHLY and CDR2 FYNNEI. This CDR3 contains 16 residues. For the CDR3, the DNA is TGTGCCAGCAGTGAACGAGCAGCGGGGTCGCGAGAGACCCAGTACTTC. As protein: CASSERAAGSRETQYF.

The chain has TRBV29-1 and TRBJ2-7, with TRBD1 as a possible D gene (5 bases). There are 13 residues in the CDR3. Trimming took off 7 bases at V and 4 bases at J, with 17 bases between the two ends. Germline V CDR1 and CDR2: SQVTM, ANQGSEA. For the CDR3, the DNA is TGCAGCGCCATACCCGACAGCGCTTACGAGCAGTACTTC. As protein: CSAIPDSAYEQYF.

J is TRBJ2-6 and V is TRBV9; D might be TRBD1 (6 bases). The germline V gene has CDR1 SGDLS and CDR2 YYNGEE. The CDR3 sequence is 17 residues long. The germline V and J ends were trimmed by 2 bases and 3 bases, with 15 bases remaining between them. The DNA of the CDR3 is TGTGCCAGCAGCGTCTCTCAGGCACAGGGTGGGGCCAACGTCCTGACTTTC. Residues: CASSVSQAQGGANVLTF.

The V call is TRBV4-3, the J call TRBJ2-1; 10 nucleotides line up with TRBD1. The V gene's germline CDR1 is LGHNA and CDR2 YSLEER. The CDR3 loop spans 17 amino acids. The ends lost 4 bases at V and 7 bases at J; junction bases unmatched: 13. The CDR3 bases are TGCGCCAGCAGCCCGCAGCCCGGGACAGGGGACCCAAATGAGCAGTTCTTC. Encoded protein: CASSPQPGTGDPNEQFF.

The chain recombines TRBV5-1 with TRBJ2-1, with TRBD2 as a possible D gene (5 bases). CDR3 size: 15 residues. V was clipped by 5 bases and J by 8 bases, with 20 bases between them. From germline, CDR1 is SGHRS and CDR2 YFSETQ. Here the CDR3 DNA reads TGCGCCAGCAGTCCGGAGGATCCCAGCCGGGATGAGCAGTTCTTC. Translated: CASSPEDPSRDEQFF.

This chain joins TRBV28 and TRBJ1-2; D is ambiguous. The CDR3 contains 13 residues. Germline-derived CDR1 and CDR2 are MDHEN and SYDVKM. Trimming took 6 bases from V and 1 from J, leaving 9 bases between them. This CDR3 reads CASRPISNYGYTF. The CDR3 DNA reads TGTGCCAGCAGACCAATCAGTAACTATGGCTACACCTTC.

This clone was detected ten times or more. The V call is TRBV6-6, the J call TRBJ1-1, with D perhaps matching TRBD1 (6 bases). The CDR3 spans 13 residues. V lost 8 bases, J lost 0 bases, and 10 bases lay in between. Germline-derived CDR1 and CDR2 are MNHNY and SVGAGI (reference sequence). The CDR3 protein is CASRGQMNTEAFF. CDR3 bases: TGTGCCAGCCGCGGACAGATGAACACTGAAGCTTTCTTT.

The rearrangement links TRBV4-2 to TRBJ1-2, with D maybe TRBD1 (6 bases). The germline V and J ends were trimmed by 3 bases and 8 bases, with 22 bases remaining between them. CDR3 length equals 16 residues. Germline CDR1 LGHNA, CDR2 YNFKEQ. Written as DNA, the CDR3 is TGTGCCAGCAGCCACACAGGGACCGAGGTCCGTAGGGGCTACACCTTC. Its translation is CASSHTGTEVRRGYTF.

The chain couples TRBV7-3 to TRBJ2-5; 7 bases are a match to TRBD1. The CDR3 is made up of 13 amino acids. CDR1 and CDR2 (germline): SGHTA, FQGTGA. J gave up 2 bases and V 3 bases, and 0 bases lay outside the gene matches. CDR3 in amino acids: CASSLDRQETQYF. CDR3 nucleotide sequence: TGTGCCAGCAGCTTGGACAGGCAAGAGACCCAGTACTTC.

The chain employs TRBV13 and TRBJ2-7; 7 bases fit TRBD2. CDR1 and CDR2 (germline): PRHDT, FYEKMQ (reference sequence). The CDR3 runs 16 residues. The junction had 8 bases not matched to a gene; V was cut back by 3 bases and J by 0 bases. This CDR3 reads CASSFRLAANSYEQYF. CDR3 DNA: TGTGCCAGCAGCTTCCGTCTAGCGGCCAACTCCTACGAGCAGTACTTC.

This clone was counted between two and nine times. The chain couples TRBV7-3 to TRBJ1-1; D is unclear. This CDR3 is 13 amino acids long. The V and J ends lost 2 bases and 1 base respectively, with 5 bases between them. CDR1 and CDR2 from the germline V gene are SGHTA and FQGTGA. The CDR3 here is CASSLGQNTEAFF. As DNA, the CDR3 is TGTGCCAGCAGCTTAGGGCAGAACACTGAAGCTTTCTTT.

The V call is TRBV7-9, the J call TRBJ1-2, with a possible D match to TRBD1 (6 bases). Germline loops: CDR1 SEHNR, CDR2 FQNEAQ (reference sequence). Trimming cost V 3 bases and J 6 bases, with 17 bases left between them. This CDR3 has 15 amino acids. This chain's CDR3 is CASSLLGVGANGYTF. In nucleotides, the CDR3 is TGTGCCAGCAGCTTGTTGGGTGTGGGGGCGAATGGCTACACCTTC.

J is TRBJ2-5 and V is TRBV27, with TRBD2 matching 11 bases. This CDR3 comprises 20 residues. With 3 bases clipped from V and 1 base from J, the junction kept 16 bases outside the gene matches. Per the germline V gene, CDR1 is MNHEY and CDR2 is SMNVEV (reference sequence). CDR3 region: CASSFSPFIAGGTPQETQYF. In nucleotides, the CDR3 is TGTGCCAGCAGTTTTTCCCCGTTTATAGCGGGGGGGACTCCCCAAGAGACCCAGTACTTC.